The rows below give T cell receptor beta chains drawn from one sample of a study of blood T cell repertoires in COVID-19. The method was immunoSEQ multiplex PCR; TCRdb's version includes in-frame clones alone and lacks a portion of them. The sample holds around 250,000 clones; under 85% are singletons and the top ten take roughly 2%. Sequenced: peripheral blood. The source is a man younger than 45 who had recovered from COVID-19. The CDR3 runs from the conserved cysteine through the conserved F or W. Each record gives: V gene, J gene, CDR3 protein.

>TRBV28|TRBJ1-2
CASSLNYYGYTF
>TRBV13|TRBJ2-2
CASSFLGQSNTGELFF
>TRBV18|TRBJ1-1
CASSPGQGLEAFF
>TRBV6-1|TRBJ2-7
CASSELGTLAYEQYF
>TRBV28|TRBJ2-5
CASSGGGANPYQETQYF
>TRBV13|TRBJ2-3
CASSSTSGGPTDTQYF
>TRBV5-6|TRBJ1-2
CASSPGQVGGYTF
>TRBV2|TRBJ1-5
CASRQGSGNQPQHF
>TRBV5-8|TRBJ2-7
CASSLLYYEQYF
>TRBV9|TRBJ2-1
CASSARTDSNPYNEQFF
>TRBV25-1|TRBJ1-3
CASSAWTGGNTIYF
>TRBV10-3|TRBJ1-4
CAISAEGLANEKLFF
>TRBV2|TRBJ2-5
CASSIAGPRGETQYF
>TRBV5-4|TRBJ2-7
CASSSGTALAYEQYF
>TRBV11-2|TRBJ1-1
CASRRDRGMNTEAFF
>TRBV5-1|TRBJ2-4
CASSSQGAKNIQYF
>TRBV29-1|TRBJ2-1
CSARVSGIGEQFF
>TRBV29-1|TRBJ1-2
CSVSRGIAGALYGYTF
>TRBV2|TRBJ2-7
CASSPGYEQYF
>TRBV4-2|TRBJ2-3
CASSQGAERSTDTQYF